This TCR beta chain was obtained from a study of OX40 agonist ivuxolimab in advanced cancers. The wider study: Patients were given ivuxolimab, an antibody that agonizes OX40 (CD134). Overall study findings and caveats: Expanded peripheral T-cell antigen specificity went undetermined.

Sequencing was performed with immunoSEQ multiplex PCR; in TCRdb, only in-frame clones are kept and a portion is missing. The table includes around 80,000 clones, roughly four fifths detected once. Remarks on this clone: Its target is not known.

This sequence originates from an adult with an advanced solid tumor such as melanoma, head and neck, liver or kidney cancer. The input for sequencing was CD4+ or CD8+ T cells sorted from blood, taken in a trial of the OX40 agonist ivuxolimab.

This CDR3 reads CASSVVIRLGEGYEQYF. CDR3 sequence (DNA): TGTGCCAGCAGCGTAGTAATCAGGTTAGGAGAGGGATACGAGCAGTACTTC. This chain joins TRBV9 and TRBJ2-7; possibly TRBD2 for D (5 bases). The CDR3 has 17 amino acids. Trimming left V 0 bases short and J 4 bases short, with 20 bases between. Germline CDR1 is SGDLS and CDR2 is YYNGEE.